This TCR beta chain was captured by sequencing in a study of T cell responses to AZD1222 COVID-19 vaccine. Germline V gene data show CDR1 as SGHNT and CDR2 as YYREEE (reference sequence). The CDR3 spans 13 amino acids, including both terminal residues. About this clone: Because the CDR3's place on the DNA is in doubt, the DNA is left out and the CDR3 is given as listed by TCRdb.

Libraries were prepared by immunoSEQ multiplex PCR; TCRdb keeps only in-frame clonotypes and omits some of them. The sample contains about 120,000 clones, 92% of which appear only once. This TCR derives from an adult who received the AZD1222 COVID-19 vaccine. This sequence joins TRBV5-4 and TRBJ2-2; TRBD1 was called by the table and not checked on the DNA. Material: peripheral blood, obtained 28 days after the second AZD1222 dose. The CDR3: CASSFQVSGELFF.